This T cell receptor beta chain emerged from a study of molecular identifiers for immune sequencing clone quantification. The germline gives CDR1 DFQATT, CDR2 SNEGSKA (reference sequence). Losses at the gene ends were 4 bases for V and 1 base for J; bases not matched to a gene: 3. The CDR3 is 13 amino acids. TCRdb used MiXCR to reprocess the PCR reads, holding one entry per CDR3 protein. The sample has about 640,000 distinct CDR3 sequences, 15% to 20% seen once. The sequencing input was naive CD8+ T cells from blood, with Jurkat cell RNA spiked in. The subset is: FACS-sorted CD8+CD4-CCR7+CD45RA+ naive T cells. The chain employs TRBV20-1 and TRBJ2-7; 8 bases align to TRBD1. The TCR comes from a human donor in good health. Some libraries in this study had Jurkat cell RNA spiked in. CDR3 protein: CSAKGQESYEQYF. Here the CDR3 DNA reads TGCAGTGCTAAGGGACAGGAATCCTACGAGCAGTACTTC.